This is a list of T cell receptor beta chains from one sample in a study of human T cells and chemical hapten exposure. A single record per CDR3 protein comes from TCRdb applying MiXCR to the RACE reads. The sample carries 150,000 to 200,000 distinct CDR3 sequences, approximately 24% recorded once. Sequences were derived from whole blood, sampled in connection with sensitization to the hapten diphenylcyclopropenone (DPC). The receptor set was obtained from a woman aged 40 to 50 with alopecia areata. Some clones in this sample may be carry-over from other donors' samples. CDR3s include the opening cysteine and the closing phenylalanine or tryptophan. Each record gives: D gene, clone size, J gene, V gene, CDR3 DNA, CDR3 protein. D genes are given only for firm matches. Rows give clone size only sometimes, using once, few, many, or a class for an expanded clone.

-	-	TRBJ1-5	TRBV6-5	TGTGCCAGCAGCTACGACAGAAATTATCAGCCCCAGCATTTT	CASSYDRNYQPQHF
-	-	TRBJ1-6	TRBV6-2/TRBV6-3	TGTGCCAGCAGTTACCGGAAAACAGGGATGGATAATTCACCCCTCCACTTT	CASSYRKTGMDNSPLHF
TRBD2	-	TRBJ2-1	TRBV20-1	TGCAGTGCCGACGGGACTAGCGGGAGTCTCCACAATGAGCAGTTCTTC	CSADGTSGSLHNEQFF
-	-	TRBJ2-2	TRBV7-6	TGTGCCAGCAGCTTATTTCAGACCACCGGGGAGCTGTTTTTT	CASSLFQTTGELFF
TRBD1	-	TRBJ2-3	TRBV29-1	TGCAGCGTTCGACAGGGAGCAGATACGCAGTATTTT	CSVRQGADTQYF
-	few	TRBJ2-1	TRBV28	TGTGCCAGCAGGGGAAAGGATGAGCAGTTCTTC	CASRGKDEQFF
TRBD2	few	TRBJ2-7	TRBV28	TGTGCCAGCAGTCGGTTGACTAGCGGGAGTATCGAGCAGTACTTC	CASSRLTSGSIEQYF
-	-	TRBJ1-1	TRBV20-1	TGCAGTGCTAGAGACCTAGGCGGCACTGAAGCTTTCTTT	CSARDLGGTEAFF
TRBD2	few	TRBJ2-3	TRBV7-2	TGTGCCAGTAGAAGACCGGGACTAGGCACAGATACGCAGTATTTT	CASRRPGLGTDTQYF
TRBD2	-	TRBJ2-1	TRBV9	TGTGCCAGCAGCGTAGGGTTAGCGGGACACAATGAGCAGTTCTTC	CASSVGLAGHNEQFF
-	-	TRBJ1-1	TRBV6-6	TGTGCCAGCAGCTCCCCGGGGGCTAACACTGAAGCTTTCTTT	CASSSPGANTEAFF
-	-	TRBJ2-3	TRBV7-2	TGTGCCAGCAGCTCTCAAGCGAGCACAGATACGCAGTATTTT	CASSSQASTDTQYF
TRBD2	-	TRBJ2-1	TRBV20-1	TGCAGTGCTTGTGACTCTAGCGGGAGGTTGTTCTTC	CSACDSSGRLFF
-	few	TRBJ1-6	TRBV7-9	TGTGCCAGCAGCTTAGATTTAGGATCACCCCTCCACTTT	CASSLDLGSPLHF
TRBD1	few	TRBJ1-1	TRBV20-1	TGCAGTGCTCGAGGACAGGGAGGGACTGAAGCTTTCTTT	CSARGQGGTEAFF
-	-	TRBJ2-7	TRBV6-5	TGTGCCAGCAGCCGGTCCTGGGGATCAGGGGATGAGCAGTACTTC	CASSRSWGSGDEQYF
TRBD1	many	TRBJ2-1	TRBV9	TGTGCCAGCAGCCCGGGACAGGGAGGCTCCTACAATGAGCAGTTCTTC	CASSPGQGGSYNEQFF
TRBD2	few	TRBJ2-1	TRBV9	TGTGCCAGCAGCGTAGGGCTAGCGGGCCGCTCCTACAATGAGCAGTTCTTC	CASSVGLAGRSYNEQFF
-	few	TRBJ2-3	TRBV27	TGTGCCAGCAGTACAAGTGGGGATACGCAGTATTTT	CASSTSGDTQYF
-	many	TRBJ2-1	TRBV29-1	TGCAGCGTTGAACGGTGGCTTAACATAAGGAATGAGCAGTTCTTC	CSVERWLNIRNEQFF
-	-	TRBJ2-6	TRBV10-3	TGTGCCATCAGTGACCCCGAGGAGGCCTCTGGGGCCAACGTCCTGACTTTC	CAISDPEEASGANVLTF